The sequence of this T cell receptor beta chain was determined in a study of T-cell memory formation after mild COVID-19. J lost 4 bases, V lost 7 bases, and 4 bases had no gene match. Germline CDR1 is SGHTA and CDR2 is FQGNSA. The CDR3 extends over 14 amino acids. TCRdb called the 5' RACE reads again in MiXCR, with one record for every CDR3 protein. The sample records a few hundred thousand distinct CDR3 sequences, under 25% being singletons. This clonotype was picked up many times. The sequenced sample was PBMCs or a T cell subset sorted from them (not recorded which). The TCR originated in an adult woman who had mild COVID-19 (a few samples of this study predate the infection). Cell type and time point are not known. The gene calls are TRBV7-2 and TRBJ2-3; 11 nucleotides line up with TRBD2. CDR3 nucleotides: TGTGCCAGCACCTATAGCGGGAGGGCAGATACGCAGTATTTT. This translates into CASTYSGRADTQYF.